One T cell receptor (beta chain) is described in this entry. Its target antigen remains unknown. Per-nucleotide qualities are absent, and no much larger clonotype sits a single base away. Set within a cohort of healthcare workers in London, UK, this nested case-control study involved weekly PCR testing of nasopharyngeal swabs along with blood sampling. Healthcare workers were recruited between 23 and 31 March 2020, during the week of the UK lockdown, and were followed weekly for up to 16 weeks. This sample was included in a study of early T cells in non-severe SARS-CoV-2 infection (dated by TCRdb to the early 2020s). General notes on the study: TCR sequencing used bulk RNA from unsorted whole blood, so alpha and beta chains could not be paired. Beyond this particular receptor, the publication reports: VDJdb matching was skewed toward anti-spike CD8 responses and likely underestimated virus-specific expansions by missing private and CD4 specificities.

For CDR1 and CDR2, the germline V gene lists SGHTA and FQGTGA. V trim: 4 bases; J trim: 4 bases; unmatched bases: 7. Its CDR3 holds 15 amino acids, cysteine through phenylalanine. The sequence is cut down to CDR3 DNA, 45 bases in frame from base 1. Libraries were made using 5' RACE. The sequencer was a NextSeq 500. To correct for sequencing error and PCR bias, the TCR library protocol tagged individual cDNA molecules with unique molecular identifiers. Both TCR alpha and beta chains were sequenced, and tight co-correlation was observed between alpha and beta sequence abundances in each sample. Under the source paper's analysis protocol: Decombinator V4 was used to annotate the V gene, J gene and CDR3 of the TCR sequences. TCRs were defined as expanded if a significant change between any two time points was detected under a Poisson model with p below 0.0001. Abundances of TCRs were expressed as counts per million after normalisation to the total number of TCRs sequenced in each sample. TRAV1-2 paired with TRAJ12, TRAJ20 or TRAJ33 defined MAIT TCRs, while TRAV10 paired with TRAJ18 defined iNKT TCRs. VDJdb, accessed 1 November 2021, was searched for CMV, EBV and SARS-CoV-2 annotated TCRs, with TCRs annotated for multiple antigens excluded. TCRdb reran the public reads through fastp at Q25 and MiXCR, keeping productive beta chains. CDR3 protein sequences are deduplicated, and each keeps its most common genes and DNA. None of the V and J calls come from the authors' own analysis; TCRdb made them. Counted in this sample were about 86,000 distinct CDR3 sequences; approximately 14% of them appeared once. 6% to 7.5% of the sample is in the top ten clones.

The TCR originated in an adult who was a healthcare worker with PCR-confirmed SARS-CoV-2 infection or an uninfected control (not recorded which). Material for sequencing was whole blood. The rearranged chain carries TRBV7-3 and TRBJ2-3; 8 bases in between match TRBD1. The sequenced DNA is TGTGCCAGCAGCTGGACAGGGAGCGCCCCAGATACGCAGTATTTT. Translation gives CASSWTGSAPDTQYF.